These T cell receptor beta chains were read from a single sample in a study of T cell responses to AZD1222 COVID-19 vaccine. Assay used: immunoSEQ multiplex PCR; TCRdb lists only in-frame clones, some missing. This sample has around 140,000 clones, with approximately 91% found just once. The sample consisted of peripheral blood, taken 28 days after the second AZD1222 dose. Receptors were obtained from an adult who received the AZD1222 COVID-19 vaccine. The CDR3 runs from the conserved cysteine through the conserved F or W. The order of the fields is V gene, J gene, CDR3 protein.

v_gene: TRBV20-1; j_gene: TRBJ2-5; CDR3aa: CSASRAAGVVDETQYF
v_gene: TRBV3-1/TRBV3-2; j_gene: TRBJ1-5; CDR3aa: CASSPKRQGAKDQPQHF
v_gene: TRBV19; j_gene: TRBJ1-4; CDR3aa: CASSHRGTNEKLFF
v_gene: TRBV27; j_gene: TRBJ2-7; CDR3aa: CASRRTGGGFHEQYF
v_gene: TRBV2; j_gene: TRBJ1-1; CDR3aa: CASIKQGNTEAFF
v_gene: TRBV7-2; j_gene: TRBJ1-1; CDR3aa: CASSTGENTEAFF
v_gene: TRBV11-3; j_gene: TRBJ1-6; CDR3aa: CASSLVRASPYNSPLHF
v_gene: TRBV2; j_gene: TRBJ2-3; CDR3aa: CASSDSPSGSKADTQYF
v_gene: TRBV3-1/TRBV3-2; j_gene: TRBJ1-4; CDR3aa: CASSDSTTNEKLFF
v_gene: TRBV2; j_gene: TRBJ2-2; CDR3aa: CASSGTGGGGELFF